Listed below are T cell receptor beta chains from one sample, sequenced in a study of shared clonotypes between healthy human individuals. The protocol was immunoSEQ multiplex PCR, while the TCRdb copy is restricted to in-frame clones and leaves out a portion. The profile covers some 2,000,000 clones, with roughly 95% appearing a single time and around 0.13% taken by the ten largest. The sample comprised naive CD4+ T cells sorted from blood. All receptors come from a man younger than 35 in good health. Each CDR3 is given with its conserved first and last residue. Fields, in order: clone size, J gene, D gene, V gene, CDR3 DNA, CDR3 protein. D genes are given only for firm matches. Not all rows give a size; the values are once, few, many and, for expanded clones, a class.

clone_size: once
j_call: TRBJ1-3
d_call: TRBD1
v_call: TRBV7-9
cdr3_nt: TGTGCCAGCAGCCCGGGGACAGGTATGGCTCCTGGAAACACCATATATTTT
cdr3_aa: CASSPGTGMAPGNTIYF

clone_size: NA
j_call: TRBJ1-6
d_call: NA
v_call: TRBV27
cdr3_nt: TGTGCCAGCAGTAACAGGGCGAGCTCCTATAATTCACCCCTCCACTTT
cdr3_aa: CASSNRASSYNSPLHF

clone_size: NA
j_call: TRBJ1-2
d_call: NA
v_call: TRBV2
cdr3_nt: TGTGCCAGCAGCGAACGAGGAGGCTACACCTTC
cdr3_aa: CASSERGGYTF

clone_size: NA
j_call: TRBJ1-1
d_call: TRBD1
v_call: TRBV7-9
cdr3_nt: TGTGCCAGCAGCTTCTGGACAGGGGAGACTGAAGCTTTCTTT
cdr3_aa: CASSFWTGETEAFF

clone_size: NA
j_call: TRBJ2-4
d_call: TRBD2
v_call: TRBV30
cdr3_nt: TGTGCCTGGAGTGGACGCGGGAGCGCCAAAAACATTCAGTACTTC
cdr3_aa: CAWSGRGSAKNIQYF

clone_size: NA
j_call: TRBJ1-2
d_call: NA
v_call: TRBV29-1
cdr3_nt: TGCAGCGTTAGGCATGACTATGGCTACACCTTC
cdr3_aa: CSVRHDYGYTF

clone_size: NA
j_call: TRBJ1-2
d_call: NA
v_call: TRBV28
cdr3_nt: TGTGCCAGCAGCCCGCCCGGCTATGGCTACACCTTC
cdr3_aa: CASSPPGYGYTF

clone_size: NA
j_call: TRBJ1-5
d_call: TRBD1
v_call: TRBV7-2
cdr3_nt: TGTGCCAGCAGCTTCGGGAAGGGGGCCGGGAATCAGCCCCAGCATTTT
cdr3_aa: CASSFGKGAGNQPQHF

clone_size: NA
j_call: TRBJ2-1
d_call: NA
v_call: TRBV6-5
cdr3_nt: TGTGCCAGCAGTTACGTTCGGGGGGCTGAGCAGTTCTTC
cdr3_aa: CASSYVRGAEQFF

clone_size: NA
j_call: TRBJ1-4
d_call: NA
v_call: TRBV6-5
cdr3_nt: TGTGCCAGCAGTTACCCGGGAGGAGGGAATGAAAAACTGTTTTTT
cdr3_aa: CASSYPGGGNEKLFF

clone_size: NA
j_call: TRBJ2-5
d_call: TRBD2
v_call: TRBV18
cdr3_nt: TGTGCCAGCTCACCCCGACTAGCGGGGGGGCTGTCGGAGGAGACCCAGTACTTC
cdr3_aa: CASSPRLAGGLSEETQYF

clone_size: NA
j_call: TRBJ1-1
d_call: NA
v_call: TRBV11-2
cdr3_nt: TGTGCCAGCAGTCGAGAAGCGATGAACACTGAAGCTTTCTTT
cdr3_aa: CASSREAMNTEAFF

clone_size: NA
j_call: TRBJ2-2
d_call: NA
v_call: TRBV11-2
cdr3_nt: TGTGCCAGCAGCCTCATGTGGACTGCGAACACCGGGGAGCTGTTTTTT
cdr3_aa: CASSLMWTANTGELFF